This is a list of T cell receptor beta chains from one sample in a study of shared clonotypes between healthy human individuals. Clones were read by immunoSEQ multiplex PCR, and TCRdb kept only the in-frame ones, dropping some. The sample yields more than 900,000 clones, 78% seen once. Input material: memory CD4+ T cells from PBMCs. The receptors here all came from a man younger than 30 in good health. Some clones in this sample may be carry-over from other donors' samples. CDR3s include the opening cysteine and the closing phenylalanine or tryptophan. A D gene is named only where the DNA matches it firmly. The size field is filled for only some rows; it gives once, few, many or a size class.

J gene: TRBJ1-1
D gene: TRBD1
V gene: TRBV2
clone size: .
CDR3 DNA: TGTGCCAGCAGCCGGGACAGGGCGGAAGCTTTCTTT
CDR3 protein: CASSRDRAEAFF

J gene: TRBJ2-7
D gene: TRBD1
V gene: TRBV5-1
clone size: .
CDR3 DNA: TGCGCCAGCAGCCTCTGGACAGGGGGCATGTCGGGCGAGCAGTACTTC
CDR3 protein: CASSLWTGGMSGEQYF

J gene: TRBJ1-5
D gene: .
V gene: TRBV27
clone size: .
CDR3 DNA: TGTGCCAGCAGTTTATCTCAATCGGAGGGGGGCATACAAAATAGCAATCAGCCCCAGCATTTT
CDR3 protein: CASSLSQSEGGIQNSNQPQHF

J gene: TRBJ2-1
D gene: .
V gene: TRBV9
clone size: once
CDR3 DNA: TGTGCCAGCGAGAGAGGGGGAGGGGTCTACAATGAGCAGTTCTTC
CDR3 protein: CASERGGGVYNEQFF

J gene: TRBJ2-7
D gene: .
V gene: TRBV6-5
clone size: .
CDR3 DNA: TGTGCCAGCAGTAGTCCCAAAGCTTGGCCCTACGAGCAGTACTTC
CDR3 protein: CASSSPKAWPYEQYF

J gene: TRBJ2-2
D gene: .
V gene: TRBV18
clone size: .
CDR3 DNA: TGTGCCAGCTCACCAGGGCCAAACCCGAACACCGGGGAGCTGTTTTTT
CDR3 protein: CASSPGPNPNTGELFF

J gene: TRBJ2-7
D gene: TRBD2
V gene: TRBV28
clone size: .
CDR3 DNA: TGTGCCAGCAGGTCCAGCGGGAGGGCCCCCTACGAGCAGTACTTC
CDR3 protein: CASRSSGRAPYEQYF

J gene: TRBJ2-1
D gene: .
V gene: TRBV7-7
clone size: few
CDR3 DNA: TGTGCCAGCAGCTTATTGGCGGGATTCGCCAATGAGCAGTTCTTC
CDR3 protein: CASSLLAGFANEQFF

J gene: TRBJ1-2
D gene: .
V gene: TRBV27
clone size: .
CDR3 DNA: TGTGCCAGCAGTTTACGAGGCGGCGGCTACACCTTC
CDR3 protein: CASSLRGGGYTF

J gene: TRBJ1-2
D gene: TRBD1
V gene: TRBV11-1
clone size: once
CDR3 DNA: TGTGCCAGCAGCCCGACCGGGACAGGGGAGGGGTATGGCTACACCTTC
CDR3 protein: CASSPTGTGEGYGYTF

J gene: TRBJ2-3
D gene: .
V gene: TRBV5-1
clone size: .
CDR3 DNA: TGCGCCGGTCCAGGTGGGAGTAGGAGCTCAGATACGCAGTATTTT
CDR3 protein: CAGPGGSRSSDTQYF

J gene: TRBJ2-1
D gene: .
V gene: TRBV7-9
clone size: .
CDR3 DNA: TGTGCCAGCAGCTTAGCAGGGTCGGGCGAGCAGTTCTTC
CDR3 protein: CASSLAGSGEQFF

J gene: TRBJ1-4
D gene: TRBD1
V gene: TRBV4-3
clone size: .
CDR3 DNA: TGCGCCAGCAGCCGAGGGCCGGGACAGGGGACGGAAAAACTGTTTTTT
CDR3 protein: CASSRGPGQGTEKLFF

J gene: TRBJ2-1
D gene: .
V gene: TRBV5-1
clone size: .
CDR3 DNA: TGCGCCAGCAGCTTTCCCGTCAATGAGCAGTTCTTC
CDR3 protein: CASSFPVNEQFF

J gene: TRBJ1-2
D gene: .
V gene: TRBV6-1
clone size: .
CDR3 DNA: TGTGCCAGCAGTGAGAGGGTTAGTACCTATGGCTACACCTTC
CDR3 protein: CASSERVSTYGYTF

J gene: TRBJ2-5
D gene: .
V gene: TRBV7-8
clone size: few
CDR3 DNA: TGTGCCAGCAGCCTAGACAGGTTCCAAGAGACCCAGTACTTC
CDR3 protein: CASSLDRFQETQYF

J gene: TRBJ2-7
D gene: .
V gene: TRBV6-1
clone size: .
CDR3 DNA: TGTGCCAGCACCACTCCGGGCGGCTACGAGCAGTACTTC
CDR3 protein: CASTTPGGYEQYF

J gene: TRBJ2-3
D gene: .
V gene: TRBV4-1
clone size: .
CDR3 DNA: TGCGCCAGCAGCCAAGGAGTAATAGCGGGCACAGATACGCAGTATTTT
CDR3 protein: CASSQGVIAGTDTQYF

J gene: TRBJ2-1
D gene: .
V gene: TRBV20-1
clone size: .
CDR3 DNA: TGCAGTGCTAGCCACAGCCTTTTACTGTTCTTC
CDR3 protein: CSASHSLLLFF

J gene: TRBJ1-1
D gene: .
V gene: TRBV28
clone size: .
CDR3 DNA: TGTGCCAGCTCCTCCGCTGGTGGAGGTAGCACTGAAGCTTTCTTT
CDR3 protein: CASSSAGGGSTEAFF

J gene: TRBJ2-7
D gene: .
V gene: TRBV7-9
clone size: .
CDR3 DNA: TGTGCCAGCAGCTTAGATGCTTCCTACGAGCAGTACTTC
CDR3 protein: CASSLDASYEQYF

J gene: TRBJ1-4
D gene: TRBD1
V gene: TRBV29-1
clone size: .
CDR3 DNA: TGCAGCGGTAGACAGGGGATGAATGAAAAACTGTTTTTT
CDR3 protein: CSGRQGMNEKLFF

J gene: TRBJ2-1
D gene: TRBD2
V gene: TRBV5-1
clone size: .
CDR3 DNA: TGCGCCAGCAGTGTAGCGGGAGGCCGGGTAGAGCAGTTCTTC
CDR3 protein: CASSVAGGRVEQFF

J gene: TRBJ2-3
D gene: TRBD2
V gene: TRBV10-3
clone size: .
CDR3 DNA: TGTGCCATCAGTGAGTTCTCGGGGGGGTTGGCAGATACGCAGTATTTT
CDR3 protein: CAISEFSGGLADTQYF

J gene: TRBJ2-7
D gene: TRBD1
V gene: TRBV18
clone size: once
CDR3 DNA: TGTGCCAGCTCACCTCCCGGACAGGGCCCGTACGAGCAGTACTTC
CDR3 protein: CASSPPGQGPYEQYF

J gene: TRBJ1-5
D gene: TRBD1
V gene: TRBV15
clone size: few
CDR3 DNA: TGTGCCACCAGCAGAGGCATGGACAGGGGAACTCAGCCCCAGCATTTT
CDR3 protein: CATSRGMDRGTQPQHF

J gene: TRBJ1-1
D gene: .
V gene: TRBV7-9
clone size: .
CDR3 DNA: TGTGCCAGCAGCTTATGGGCGGGACTGAACACTGAAGCTTTCTTT
CDR3 protein: CASSLWAGLNTEAFF

J gene: TRBJ1-2
D gene: .
V gene: TRBV9
clone size: .
CDR3 DNA: TGTGCCAGCAGCGTAAGCACAGGGAGCTATGGCTACACCTTC
CDR3 protein: CASSVSTGSYGYTF

J gene: TRBJ2-4
D gene: TRBD1
V gene: TRBV5-1
clone size: .
CDR3 DNA: TGCGCCAGCAGCTTCACAGGGGATAACATTCAGTACTTC
CDR3 protein: CASSFTGDNIQYF

J gene: TRBJ1-2
D gene: TRBD1
V gene: TRBV5-1
clone size: .
CDR3 DNA: TGCGCCAGCAGCCCCCAGACAGGGGGGAGGGTGTTATATGGCTACACCTTC
CDR3 protein: CASSPQTGGRVLYGYTF

J gene: TRBJ2-5
D gene: .
V gene: TRBV5-1
clone size: .
CDR3 DNA: TGCGCCAGCAGCTTAGGTGGGAGTGGCCAAGAGACCCAGTACTTC
CDR3 protein: CASSLGGSGQETQYF

J gene: TRBJ1-1
D gene: .
V gene: TRBV5-1
clone size: .
CDR3 DNA: TGCGCCAGCAGCGCGGGGACCTTCCCGAACACTGAAGCTTTCTTT
CDR3 protein: CASSAGTFPNTEAFF

J gene: TRBJ2-1
D gene: TRBD2
V gene: TRBV7-2
clone size: .
CDR3 DNA: TGTGCCAGCAGCTTAAGAGCTAGCGGGAGGGATGAGCAGTTCTTC
CDR3 protein: CASSLRASGRDEQFF

J gene: TRBJ2-7
D gene: .
V gene: TRBV30
clone size: .
CDR3 DNA: TGTGCCTGGATTACCGCAGGGCACTACGAGCAGTACTTC
CDR3 protein: CAWITAGHYEQYF

J gene: TRBJ2-5
D gene: .
V gene: TRBV14
clone size: .
CDR3 DNA: TGTGCCAGCAGCGCAACCAGGGGCCAAGAGACCCAGTACTTC
CDR3 protein: CASSATRGQETQYF

J gene: TRBJ2-1
D gene: TRBD2
V gene: TRBV10-3
clone size: .
CDR3 DNA: TGTGCCATCAGTGGGGGGGGACCTGTCAATGAGCAGTTCTTC
CDR3 protein: CAISGGGPVNEQFF

J gene: TRBJ2-3
D gene: .
V gene: TRBV12-5
clone size: .
CDR3 DNA: TGTGCTAGTGGTTTTGGGGGAGAAGGCGGTACGCAGTATTTT
CDR3 protein: CASGFGGEGGTQYF

J gene: TRBJ1-4
D gene: TRBD1
V gene: TRBV30
clone size: once
CDR3 DNA: TGTGCCTGGAGTGTTTGGACAGGCCCTGAAAAACTGTTTTTT
CDR3 protein: CAWSVWTGPEKLFF

J gene: TRBJ1-1
D gene: .
V gene: TRBV30
clone size: few
CDR3 DNA: TGTGCCTGGAGCGGGGGGGGTGAAGCTTTCTTT
CDR3 protein: CAWSGGGEAFF

J gene: TRBJ2-5
D gene: TRBD2
V gene: TRBV9
clone size: .
CDR3 DNA: TGTGCCAGCAGCGTAACCAGCGGGACCCAAGAGACCCAGTACTTC
CDR3 protein: CASSVTSGTQETQYF

J gene: TRBJ2-7
D gene: TRBD2
V gene: TRBV6-1
clone size: .
CDR3 DNA: TGTGCCAGCAGCCGCGGGAGGGGCTACGAGCAGTACTTC
CDR3 protein: CASSRGRGYEQYF

J gene: TRBJ1-6
D gene: .
V gene: TRBV7-9
clone size: .
CDR3 DNA: TGTGCCAGCAGCCCAGGGAGGGGCCTTGGTAGTAATTCACCCCTCCACTTT
CDR3 protein: CASSPGRGLGSNSPLHF

J gene: TRBJ2-1
D gene: TRBD2
V gene: TRBV5-1
clone size: .
CDR3 DNA: TGCGCCAGCAGCTTGGAGGGGACTAGCGGATACAATGAGCAGTTCTTC
CDR3 protein: CASSLEGTSGYNEQFF

J gene: TRBJ2-2
D gene: .
V gene: TRBV7-2
clone size: .
CDR3 DNA: TGTGCCAGCAGCTTAGAAATCGGCGTTTCCACCGGGGAGCTGTTTTTT
CDR3 protein: CASSLEIGVSTGELFF

J gene: TRBJ1-5
D gene: .
V gene: TRBV18
clone size: .
CDR3 DNA: TGTGCCAGCTCACCAGGGGTTGGGCAGCCCCAGCATTTT
CDR3 protein: CASSPGVGQPQHF

J gene: TRBJ2-7
D gene: .
V gene: TRBV2
clone size: .
CDR3 DNA: TGTGCCAGCAGTGAGGCATTTTACGAGCAGTACTTC
CDR3 protein: CASSEAFYEQYF

J gene: TRBJ1-4
D gene: TRBD1
V gene: TRBV6-5
clone size: .
CDR3 DNA: TGTGCCAGCAAGGGGACAGGGGGGGAAAAACTGTTTTTT
CDR3 protein: CASKGTGGEKLFF

J gene: TRBJ2-2
D gene: .
V gene: TRBV7-7
clone size: .
CDR3 DNA: TGTGCCAGCAGCTTAGGCGGGAAGGGCGGGGAGCTGTTTTTT
CDR3 protein: CASSLGGKGGELFF

J gene: TRBJ2-1
D gene: .
V gene: TRBV5-4
clone size: .
CDR3 DNA: TGTGCCAGCAGCTTGGAGGGGGGGACAATATACAATGAGCAGTTCTTC
CDR3 protein: CASSLEGGTIYNEQFF

J gene: TRBJ2-5
D gene: .
V gene: TRBV5-4
clone size: once
CDR3 DNA: TGTGCCAGCAGCTTGGGAGGGGGAGGAGAGACCCAGTACTTC
CDR3 protein: CASSLGGGGETQYF

J gene: TRBJ1-2
D gene: TRBD1
V gene: TRBV6-4
clone size: .
CDR3 DNA: TGTGCCAGCAAGCAGGACAGGGGGCCCTATGGCTACACCTTC
CDR3 protein: CASKQDRGPYGYTF

J gene: TRBJ2-2
D gene: TRBD2
V gene: TRBV4-1
clone size: once
CDR3 DNA: TGCGCCAGCAGCCAAGCGAGCGGGAGGTACACCGGGGAGCTGTTTTTT
CDR3 protein: CASSQASGRYTGELFF

J gene: TRBJ2-5
D gene: TRBD2
V gene: TRBV7-8
clone size: .
CDR3 DNA: TGTGCCAGCAGCTTCTATCCTAGCGGGATAGAGACCCAGTACTTC
CDR3 protein: CASSFYPSGIETQYF

J gene: TRBJ1-4
D gene: .
V gene: TRBV27
clone size: .
CDR3 DNA: TGTGCCAGCAGTTACGACAGACGTAATGAAAAACTGTTTTTT
CDR3 protein: CASSYDRRNEKLFF

J gene: TRBJ1-2
D gene: .
V gene: TRBV28
clone size: .
CDR3 DNA: TGTGCCAGCAGTTCACCGGGGGGCAGAACGGTTAACTATGGCTACACCTTC
CDR3 protein: CASSSPGGRTVNYGYTF